The sequence of this T cell receptor (beta chain) was determined in a study of T cell repertoires in cytomegalovirus infection. Whole-study context: CMV epitopes, recently identified HLA-C-restricted and well-studied HLA-B-restricted, were used. Indicated by public TCR beta signatures were CMV infection and matching HLA type. Findings and caveats of the study: CMV-specific TCR beta clonotypes restricted by HLA-C dominated the ex vivo response. There were carriers of CMV plus the relevant HLA, and cumulative public TCR beta family frequency identified them.

With regard to this clonotype: Its specificity is not known.

From the reads, TCRdb called clonotypes with MiXCR, one entry per CDR3 protein. The sample contains 150,000 to 200,000 distinct CDR3 sequences, about 20% of which appear only once. This specimen consisted of CD8+ T cells from cultured PBMCs, obtained from culture after CMV antigen stimulation. This sequence originates from a human donor in good health (CMV status not recorded). Some clones in this sample may be carry-over from other donors' samples.

The DNA of the CDR3 is TGCAGTGCTAGGGATTACACTGAAGCTTTCTTT. This codes for CSARDYTEAFF. This rearrangement joins TRBV20-1 to TRBJ1-1; D gene ambiguous. This CDR3 region has 11 residues. Germline CDR1 and CDR2: DFQATT and SNEGSKA (reference sequence). Trimming took off 3 bases at V and 3 bases at J, with 5 bases between the two ends.